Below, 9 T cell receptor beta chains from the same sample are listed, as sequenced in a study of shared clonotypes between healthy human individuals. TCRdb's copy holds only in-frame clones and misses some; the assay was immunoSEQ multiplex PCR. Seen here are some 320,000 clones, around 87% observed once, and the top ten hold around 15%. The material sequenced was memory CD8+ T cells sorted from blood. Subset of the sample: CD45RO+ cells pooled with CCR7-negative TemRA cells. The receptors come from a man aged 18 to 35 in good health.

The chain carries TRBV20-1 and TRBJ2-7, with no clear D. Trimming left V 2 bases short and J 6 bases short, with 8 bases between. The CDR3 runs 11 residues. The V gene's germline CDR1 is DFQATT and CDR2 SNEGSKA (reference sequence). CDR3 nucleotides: TGCAGTGCTAGATACACCGCCGAGCAGTACTTC. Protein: CSARYTAEQYF.

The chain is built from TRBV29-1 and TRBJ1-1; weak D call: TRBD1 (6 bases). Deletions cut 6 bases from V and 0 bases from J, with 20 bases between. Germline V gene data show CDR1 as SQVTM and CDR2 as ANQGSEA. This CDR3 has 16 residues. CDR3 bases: TGCAGCGTGGCTGGACAGCGGGGACCCCTGAACACTGAAGCTTTCTTT. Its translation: CSVAGQRGPLNTEAFF.

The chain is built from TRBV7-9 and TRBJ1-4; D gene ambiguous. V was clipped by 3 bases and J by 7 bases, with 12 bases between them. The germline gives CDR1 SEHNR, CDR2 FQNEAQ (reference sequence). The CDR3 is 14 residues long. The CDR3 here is CASSFQERGEKLFF. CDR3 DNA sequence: TGTGCCAGCAGCTTTCAGGAGCGGGGTGAAAAACTGTTTTTT.

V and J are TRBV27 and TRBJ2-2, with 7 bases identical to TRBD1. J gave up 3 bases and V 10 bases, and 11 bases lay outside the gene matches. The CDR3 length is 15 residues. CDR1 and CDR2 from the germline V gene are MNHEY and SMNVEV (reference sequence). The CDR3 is CATTPGQSYTGELFF. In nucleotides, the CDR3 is TGTGCCACCACACCGGGACAGTCTTACACCGGGGAGCTGTTTTTT.

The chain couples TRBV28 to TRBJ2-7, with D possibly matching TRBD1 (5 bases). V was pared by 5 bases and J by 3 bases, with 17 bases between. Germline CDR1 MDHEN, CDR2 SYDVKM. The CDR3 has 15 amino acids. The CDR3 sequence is CASSPYLGDLYEQYF. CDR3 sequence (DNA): TGTGCCAGCAGTCCGTACCTAGGGGATCTCTACGAGCAGTACTTC.

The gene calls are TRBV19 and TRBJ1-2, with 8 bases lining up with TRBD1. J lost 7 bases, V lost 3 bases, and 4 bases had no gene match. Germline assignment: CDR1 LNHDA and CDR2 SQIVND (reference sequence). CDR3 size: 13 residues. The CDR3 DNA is TGTGCCAGTAGTATGGACAGGGTTAGTGGCTACACCTTC. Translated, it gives CASSMDRVSGYTF.

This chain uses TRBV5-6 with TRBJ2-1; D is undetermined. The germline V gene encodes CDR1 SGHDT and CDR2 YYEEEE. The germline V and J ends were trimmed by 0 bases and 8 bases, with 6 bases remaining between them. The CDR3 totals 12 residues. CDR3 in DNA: TGTGCCAGCAGCTTGGATCGGGATGAGCAGTTCTTC. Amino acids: CASSLDRDEQFF.

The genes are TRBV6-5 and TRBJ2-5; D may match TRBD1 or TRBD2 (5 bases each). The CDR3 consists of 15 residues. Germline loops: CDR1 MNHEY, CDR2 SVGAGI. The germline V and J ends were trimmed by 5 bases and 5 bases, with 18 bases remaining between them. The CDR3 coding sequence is TGTGCCAGCAGTAGCCTCACGGGGCTCGGGGAGACCCAGTACTTC. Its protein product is CASSSLTGLGETQYF.

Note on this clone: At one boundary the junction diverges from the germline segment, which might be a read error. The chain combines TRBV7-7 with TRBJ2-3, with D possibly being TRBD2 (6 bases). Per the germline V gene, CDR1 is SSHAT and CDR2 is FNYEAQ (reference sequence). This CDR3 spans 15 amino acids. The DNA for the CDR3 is TGTGCTAGCAGCTTGGGGGGTACTAGCACAGATACGCAGTATTTT. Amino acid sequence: CASSLGGTSTDTQYF.